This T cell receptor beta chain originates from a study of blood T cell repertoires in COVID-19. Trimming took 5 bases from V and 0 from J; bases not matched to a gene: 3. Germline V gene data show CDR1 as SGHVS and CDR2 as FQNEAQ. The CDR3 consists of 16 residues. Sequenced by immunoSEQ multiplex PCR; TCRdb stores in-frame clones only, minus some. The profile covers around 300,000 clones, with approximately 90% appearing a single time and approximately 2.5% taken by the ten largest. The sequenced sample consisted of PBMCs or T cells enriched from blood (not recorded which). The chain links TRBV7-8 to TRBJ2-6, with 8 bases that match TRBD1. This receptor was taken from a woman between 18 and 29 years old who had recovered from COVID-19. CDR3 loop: CASSGQGDSGANVLTF. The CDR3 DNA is TGTGCCAGCAGCGGACAGGGAGACTCTGGGGCCAACGTCCTGACTTTC.